This T cell receptor beta chain was recovered during a study of shared clonotypes between healthy human individuals. The authors distributed each subset's genomic DNA evenly over several immunoSEQ plates. Only in-frame clones appear in the TCRdb table, and some are missing; sequencing was by immunoSEQ multiplex PCR. In the table there are about 2.4 million clones, more than 85% of which are singletons. Study-level findings and limits: The rarefaction results pointed to incomplete sorted-subset sequencing despite large depth. Among non-shared clonotypes, generation probabilities were lower than among those shared by all four donors.

Points on this clone: Its matching antigen is unknown. Other DNA sequences in the sample encode the same CDR3.

CDR3 length: 12 amino acids. Germline V gene lookup returns CDR1 WNHNN and CDR2 SYGVQD (reference sequence). Trimming took off 3 bases at V and 4 bases at J, with 4 bases between the two ends. Sequencing used naive CD4+ T cells from PBMCs. Stated subset: CD45RA+ positively selected. This clonotype was obtained from a man between 18 and 35 years old in good health. Some clones in this sample may be carry-over from other donors' samples. The J gene is TRBJ1-5, the V gene TRBV10-1; D uncertain. As DNA, the CDR3 is TGCGCCAGCAGTGACGGGAATCAGCCCCAGCATTTT. Translating gives CASSDGNQPQHF.